The sequence of this T cell receptor (beta chain) was determined in a study of spatial heterogeneity in lung cancer. Germline V gene data show CDR1 as SNHLY and CDR2 as FYNNEI. This CDR3 contains 11 residues. The V end was cut by 4 bases, the J end by 1 base, with 1 base between. All TCR cDNA molecules were individually tagged with a unique molecular identifier. TCRdb analysed the 5' RACE reads with MiXCR anew, one entry per CDR3 protein. The sample contains about 1,600 distinct CDR3 sequences, about 26% of which appear only once. The time point: sample taken at primary tumor resection. Material for sequencing was whole RNA from tumor, nontumor lung or frozen PBMC, left unsorted.

The gene calls are TRBV2 and TRBJ2-5; D uncertain. Sequenced here: PBMCs, sampled at surgery. The source is a male donor with early-stage non-small cell lung cancer. The CDR3 region is CASSGQETQYF. CDR3 nucleotides: TGTGCCAGCAGTGGCCAAGAGACCCAGTACTTC.